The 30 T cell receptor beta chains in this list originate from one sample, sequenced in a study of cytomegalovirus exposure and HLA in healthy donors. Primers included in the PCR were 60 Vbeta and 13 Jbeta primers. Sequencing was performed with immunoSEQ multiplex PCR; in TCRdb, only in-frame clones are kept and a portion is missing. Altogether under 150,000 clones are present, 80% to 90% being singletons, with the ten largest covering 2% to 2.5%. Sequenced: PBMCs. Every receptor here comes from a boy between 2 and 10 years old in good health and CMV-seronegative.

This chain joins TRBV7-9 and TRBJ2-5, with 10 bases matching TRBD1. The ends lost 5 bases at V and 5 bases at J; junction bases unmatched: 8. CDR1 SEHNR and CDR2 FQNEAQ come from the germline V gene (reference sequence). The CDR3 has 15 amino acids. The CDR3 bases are TGTGCCAGCAGCCCCGGGACAGGGGAGGCGGAGACCCAGTACTTC. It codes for CASSPGTGEAETQYF.

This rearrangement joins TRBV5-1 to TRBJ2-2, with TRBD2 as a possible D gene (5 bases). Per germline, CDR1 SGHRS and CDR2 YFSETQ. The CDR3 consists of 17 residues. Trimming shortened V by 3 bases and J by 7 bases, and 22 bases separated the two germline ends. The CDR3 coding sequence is TGCGCCAGCAGCTCTCCCCCCGGGGTAGCGCTTGACGGGGAGCTGTTTTTT. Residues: CASSSPPGVALDGELFF.

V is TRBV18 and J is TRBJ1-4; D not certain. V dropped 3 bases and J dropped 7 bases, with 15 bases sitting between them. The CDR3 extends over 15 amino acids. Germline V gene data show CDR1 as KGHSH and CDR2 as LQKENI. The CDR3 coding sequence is TGTGCCAGCTCACCGTCGGCAGGTTCAAGTGAAAAACTGTTTTTT. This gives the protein CASSPSAGSSEKLFF.

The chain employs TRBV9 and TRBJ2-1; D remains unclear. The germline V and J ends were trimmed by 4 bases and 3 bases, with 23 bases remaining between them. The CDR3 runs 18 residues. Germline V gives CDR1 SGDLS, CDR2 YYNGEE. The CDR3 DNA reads TGTGCCAGCAGCCGGAGTCATAAAACCTATCACCACTACAATGAGCAGTTCTTC. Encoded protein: CASSRSHKTYHHYNEQFF.

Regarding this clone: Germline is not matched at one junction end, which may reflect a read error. The CDR3 DNA follows: TGTTCCAGCAGCTTAGCGTTCGGACAGGATCGAGAAAAACTGTTTTTT. Residues: CSSSLAFGQDREKLFF. The J gene is TRBJ1-4, the V gene TRBV7-9; TRBD1 aligns across 7 bases. This CDR3 region has 16 residues. CDR1 is SEHNR and CDR2 is FQNEAQ in the germline V gene (reference sequence).

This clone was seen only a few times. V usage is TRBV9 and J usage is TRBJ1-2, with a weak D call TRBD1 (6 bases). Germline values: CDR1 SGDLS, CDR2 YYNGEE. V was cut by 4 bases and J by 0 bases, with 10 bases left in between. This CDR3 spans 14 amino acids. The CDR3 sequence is CASSPGTTNYGYTF. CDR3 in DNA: TGTGCCAGCAGCCCAGGGACAACTAACTATGGCTACACCTTC.

As DNA, the CDR3 is TGTGCCAGCAGCTTAGGGGTTGGTAGCGCGAACTCCTACAATGAGCAGTTCTTC. It translates to CASSLGVGSANSYNEQFF. J is TRBJ2-1 and V is TRBV7-2; D might be TRBD2 (5 bases). The CDR3 covers 18 residues. V lost 1 base and J 0 bases, leaving 16 bases between the germline ends. Germline V CDR1 and CDR2: SGHTA, FQGNSA.

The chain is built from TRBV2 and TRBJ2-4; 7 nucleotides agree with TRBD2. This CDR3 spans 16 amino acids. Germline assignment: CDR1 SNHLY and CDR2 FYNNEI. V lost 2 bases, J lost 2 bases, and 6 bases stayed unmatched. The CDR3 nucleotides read TGTGCCAGCAGTGAATCGGGGGGAGTTACCAAAAACATTCAGTACTTC. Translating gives CASSESGGVTKNIQYF.

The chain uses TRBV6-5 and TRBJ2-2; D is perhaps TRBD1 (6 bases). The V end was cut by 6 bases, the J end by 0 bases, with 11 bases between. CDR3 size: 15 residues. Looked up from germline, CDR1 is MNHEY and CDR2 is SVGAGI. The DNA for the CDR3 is TGTGCCAGCAGGGGAACAGGGCCGAACACCGGGGAGCTGTTTTTT. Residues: CASRGTGPNTGELFF.

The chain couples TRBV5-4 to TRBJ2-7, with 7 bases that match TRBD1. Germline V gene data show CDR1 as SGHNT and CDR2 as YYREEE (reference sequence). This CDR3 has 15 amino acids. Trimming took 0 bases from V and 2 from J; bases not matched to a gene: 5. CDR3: CASSLDRGSAYEQYF. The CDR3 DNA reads TGTGCCAGCAGCTTGGACAGGGGATCGGCCTACGAGCAGTACTTC. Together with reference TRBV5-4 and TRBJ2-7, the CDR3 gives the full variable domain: ETGVTQSPTHLIKTRGQQVTLRCSSQSGHNTVSWYQQALGQGPQFIFQYYREEENGRGNFPPRFSGLQFPNYSSELNVNALELDDSALYLCASSLDRGSAYEQYFGPGTRLTVT.

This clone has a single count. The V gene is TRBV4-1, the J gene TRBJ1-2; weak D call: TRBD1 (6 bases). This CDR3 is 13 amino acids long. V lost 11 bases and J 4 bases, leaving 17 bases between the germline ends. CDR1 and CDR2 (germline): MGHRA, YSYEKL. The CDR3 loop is CARTGGGLYGYTF. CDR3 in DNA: TGCGCCCGGACTGGCGGGGGCCTCTATGGCTACACCTTC.

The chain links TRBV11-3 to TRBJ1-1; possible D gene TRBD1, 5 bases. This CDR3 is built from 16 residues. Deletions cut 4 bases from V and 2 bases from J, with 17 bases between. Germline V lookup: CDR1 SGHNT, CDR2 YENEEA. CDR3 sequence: CASSSSRDGGNTEAFF. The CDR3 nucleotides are TGTGCCAGCAGCTCCAGCAGGGACGGGGGAAACACTGAAGCTTTCTTT.

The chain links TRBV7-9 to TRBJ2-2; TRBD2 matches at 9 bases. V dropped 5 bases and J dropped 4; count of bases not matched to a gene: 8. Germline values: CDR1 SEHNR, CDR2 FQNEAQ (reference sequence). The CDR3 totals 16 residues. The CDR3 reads CASSPQAGGSTGELFF. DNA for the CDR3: TGTGCCAGCAGCCCTCAAGCGGGAGGTAGCACCGGGGAGCTGTTTTTT.

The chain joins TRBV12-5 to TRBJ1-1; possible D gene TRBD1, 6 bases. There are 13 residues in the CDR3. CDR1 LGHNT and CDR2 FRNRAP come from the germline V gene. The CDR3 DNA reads TGTGCCTATCTGGAAGGGGGTTTTACTGAAGCTTTCTTT. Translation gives CAYLEGGFTEAFF.

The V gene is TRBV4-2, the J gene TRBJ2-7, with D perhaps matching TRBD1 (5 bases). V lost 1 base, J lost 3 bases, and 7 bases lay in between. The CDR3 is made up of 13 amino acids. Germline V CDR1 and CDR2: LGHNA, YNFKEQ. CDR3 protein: CASSQVRGYEQYF. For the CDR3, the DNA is TGTGCCAGCAGCCAAGTTAGGGGCTACGAGCAGTACTTC.

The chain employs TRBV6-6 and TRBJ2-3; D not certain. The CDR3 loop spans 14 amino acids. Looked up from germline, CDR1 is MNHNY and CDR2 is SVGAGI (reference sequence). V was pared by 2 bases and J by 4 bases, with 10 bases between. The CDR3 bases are TGTGCCAGCAGTTACGGCCAGATTCCAGATACGCAGTATTTT. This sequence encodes CASSYGQIPDTQYF.

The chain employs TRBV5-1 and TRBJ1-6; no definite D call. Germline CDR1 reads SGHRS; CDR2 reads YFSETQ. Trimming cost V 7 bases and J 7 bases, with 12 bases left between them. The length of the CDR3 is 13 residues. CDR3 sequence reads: CASSWQSNSPLHF. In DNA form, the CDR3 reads TGCGCCAGCTCGTGGCAGTCCAATTCACCCCTCCACTTT.

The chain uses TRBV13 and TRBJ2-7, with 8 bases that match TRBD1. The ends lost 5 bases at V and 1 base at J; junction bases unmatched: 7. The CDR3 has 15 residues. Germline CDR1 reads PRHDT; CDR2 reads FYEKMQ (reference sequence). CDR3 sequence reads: CASSPRTGRSYEQYF. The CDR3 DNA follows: TGTGCCAGCAGCCCCCGGACAGGGCGTTCCTACGAGCAGTACTTC.

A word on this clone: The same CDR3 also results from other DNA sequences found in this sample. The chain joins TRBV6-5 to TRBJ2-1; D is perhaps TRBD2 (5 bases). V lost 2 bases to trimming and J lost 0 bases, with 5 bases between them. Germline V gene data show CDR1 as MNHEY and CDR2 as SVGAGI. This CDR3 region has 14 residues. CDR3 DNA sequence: TGTGCCAGCAGTTACGGAGGCTCCTACAATGAGCAGTTCTTC. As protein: CASSYGGSYNEQFF.

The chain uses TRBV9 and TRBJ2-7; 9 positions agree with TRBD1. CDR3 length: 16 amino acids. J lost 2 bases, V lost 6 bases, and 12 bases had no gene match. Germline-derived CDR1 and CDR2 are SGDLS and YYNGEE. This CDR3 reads CASTRTGTGTPYEQYF. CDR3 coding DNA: TGTGCCAGCACTCGAACCGGGACAGGGACCCCCTACGAGCAGTACTTC.

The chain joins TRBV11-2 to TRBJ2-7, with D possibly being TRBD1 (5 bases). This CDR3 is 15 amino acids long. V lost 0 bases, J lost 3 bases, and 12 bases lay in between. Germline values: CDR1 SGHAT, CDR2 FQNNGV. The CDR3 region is CASSLDIGQGYEQYF. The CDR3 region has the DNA TGTGCCAGCAGCTTAGATATAGGGCAGGGCTACGAGCAGTACTTC.

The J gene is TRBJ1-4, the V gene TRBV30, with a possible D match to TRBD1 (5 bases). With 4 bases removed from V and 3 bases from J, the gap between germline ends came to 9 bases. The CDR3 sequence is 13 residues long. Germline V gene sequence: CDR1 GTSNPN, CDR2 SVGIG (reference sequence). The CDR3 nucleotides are TGTGCCTGGAAGGGGTCTGCTAATGAAAAACTGTTTTTT. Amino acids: CAWKGSANEKLFF.

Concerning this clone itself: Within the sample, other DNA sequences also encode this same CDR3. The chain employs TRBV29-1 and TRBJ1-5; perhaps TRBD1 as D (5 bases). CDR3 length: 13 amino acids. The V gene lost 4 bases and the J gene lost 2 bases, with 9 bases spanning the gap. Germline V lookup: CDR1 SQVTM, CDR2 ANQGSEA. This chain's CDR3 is CSVGGGGNQPQHF. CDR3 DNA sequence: TGCAGCGTTGGCGGGGGTGGCAATCAGCCCCAGCATTTT.

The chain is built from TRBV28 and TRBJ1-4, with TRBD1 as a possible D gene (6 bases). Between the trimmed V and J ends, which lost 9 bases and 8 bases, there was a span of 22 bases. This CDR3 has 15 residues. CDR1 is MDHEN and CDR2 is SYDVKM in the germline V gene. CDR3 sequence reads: CASRNSGGQREKLFF. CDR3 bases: TGTGCCAGTAGAAATTCGGGGGGGCAGCGGGAAAAACTGTTTTTT.

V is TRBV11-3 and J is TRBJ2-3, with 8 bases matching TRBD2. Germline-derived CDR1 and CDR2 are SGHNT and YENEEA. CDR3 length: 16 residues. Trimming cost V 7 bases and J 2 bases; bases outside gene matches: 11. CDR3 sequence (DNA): TGTGCCAGCACTACAGGTACTAGCGGATTCACAGATACGCAGTATTTT. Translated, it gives CASTTGTSGFTDTQYF.

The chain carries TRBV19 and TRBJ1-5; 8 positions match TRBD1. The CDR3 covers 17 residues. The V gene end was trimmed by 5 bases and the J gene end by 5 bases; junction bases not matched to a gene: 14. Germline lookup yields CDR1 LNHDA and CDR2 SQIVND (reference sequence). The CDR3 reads CASSGQGSSLWYQPQHF. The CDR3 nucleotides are TGTGCCAGTAGTGGACAGGGATCCTCGCTTTGGTATCAGCCCCAGCATTTT.

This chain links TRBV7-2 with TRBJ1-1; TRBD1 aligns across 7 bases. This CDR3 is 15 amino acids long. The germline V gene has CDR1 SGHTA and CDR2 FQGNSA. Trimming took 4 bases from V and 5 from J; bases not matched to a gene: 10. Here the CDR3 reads CASSSEARGLTEAFF. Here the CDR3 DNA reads TGTGCCAGCAGCTCGGAAGCGAGGGGGCTAACTGAAGCTTTCTTT.

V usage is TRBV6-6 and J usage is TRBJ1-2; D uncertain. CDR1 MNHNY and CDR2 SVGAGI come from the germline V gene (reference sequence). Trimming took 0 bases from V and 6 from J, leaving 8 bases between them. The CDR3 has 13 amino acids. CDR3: CASSYSQSDGYTF. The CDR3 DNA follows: TGTGCCAGCAGTTACTCGCAGTCCGATGGCTACACCTTC.

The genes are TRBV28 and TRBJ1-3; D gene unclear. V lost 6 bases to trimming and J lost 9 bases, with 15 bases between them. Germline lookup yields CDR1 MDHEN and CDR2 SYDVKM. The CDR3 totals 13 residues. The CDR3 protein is CASSLSPTSTIYF. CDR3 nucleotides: TGTGCCAGCAGCCTGTCCCCCACAAGCACCATATATTTT.

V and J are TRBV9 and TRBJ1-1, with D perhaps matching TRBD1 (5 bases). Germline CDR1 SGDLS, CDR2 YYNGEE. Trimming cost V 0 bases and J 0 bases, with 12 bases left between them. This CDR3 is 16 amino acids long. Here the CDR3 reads CASSVGHGGLNTEAFF. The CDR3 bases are TGTGCCAGCAGCGTAGGCCACGGGGGACTGAACACTGAAGCTTTCTTT.